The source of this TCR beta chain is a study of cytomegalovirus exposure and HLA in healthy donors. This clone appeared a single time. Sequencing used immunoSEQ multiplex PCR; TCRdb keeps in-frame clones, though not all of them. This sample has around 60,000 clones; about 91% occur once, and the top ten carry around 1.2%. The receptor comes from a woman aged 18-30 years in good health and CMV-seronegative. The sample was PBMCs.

The CDR3 sequence: CASSLKPGLGQPQHF. The CDR3 coding sequence is TGTGCCAGCAGTTTAAAGCCAGGGCTGGGACAGCCCCAGCATTTT. The chain employs TRBV28 and TRBJ1-5; D possibly corresponds to TRBD1 (5 bases). CDR3 length: 15 amino acids. CDR1 MDHEN and CDR2 SYDVKM come from the germline V gene. V gave up 2 bases and J gave up 7 bases, with 15 bases separating them.